Listed here are 26 T cell receptor beta chains from one sample, sequenced in a study of blood T cells in healthy people across ages. Alongside a J-beta primer mix, a sample-barcoded 5' primer served in a second PCR lasting about 7 to 12 cycles. Each CDR3 protein is one row after TCRdb ran MiXCR on the 5' RACE reads. The data show 800,000 or so distinct CDR3 sequences, roughly 25% seen once. The same specimen was also included in a second study, on T cells of mothers and their children.

Sequenced sample: blood. Every receptor here comes from a boy younger than 18 in good health.

The chain recombines TRBV9 with TRBJ2-3; 9 nucleotides match TRBD1. Losses at the gene ends were 3 bases for V and 3 bases for J; bases not matched to a gene: 8. The CDR3 covers 16 residues. The germline CDR1 and CDR2 sequences are SGDLS and YYNGEE. The CDR3, as DNA: TGTGCCAGCAGCGCTAACCGGGACAGGGAAACAGATACGCAGTATTTT. It is translated as CASSANRDRETDTQYF.

This clonotype was found a few times. CDR3 DNA: TGTGCCAGCAATAGGGAGGCACCTCGGGACAGACGGAGCACCGGGGAGCTGTTTTTT. Amino acids: CASNREAPRDRRSTGELFF. The chain uses TRBV21-1 and TRBJ2-2; the table assigns TRBD1, which was not confirmed against the DNA. TRBV21-1 is a listed pseudogene. The CDR3 consists of 19 residues.

This chain's CDR3 is CASSEDRDIEFF. Written as DNA, the CDR3 is TGTGCCAGCAGTGAAGACCGGGACATAGAGTTCTTC. This rearrangement joins TRBV6-1 to TRBJ2-1, with D perhaps TRBD1 (6 bases). The CDR3 has 12 amino acids. CDR1 is MNHNS and CDR2 is SASEGT in the germline V gene. V was trimmed by 1 base and J by 14 bases, leaving 12 bases between them.

This clonotype was seen a few times. The chain joins TRBV6-5 to TRBJ2-7; D is possibly TRBD1 (5 bases). V was cut by 7 bases and J by 2 bases, with 15 bases left in between. The CDR3 has 14 residues. Germline V CDR1 and CDR2: MNHEY, SVGAGI. In DNA form, the CDR3 reads TGTGCCAGCACTCCCAACGGCAGGGCCTACGAGCAGTACTTC. Translating it yields CASTPNGRAYEQYF.

The chain joins TRBV6-2 or TRBV6-3 to TRBJ2-7, with D perhaps TRBD1 (5 bases). The CDR3 sequence is 15 residues long. V lost 8 bases, J lost 0 bases, and 17 bases lay in between. The germline V gene encodes CDR1 MNHEY and CDR2 SVGEGT. The CDR3 bases are TGTGCCAGCCGGCGATGGACACCCAACTCCTACGAGCAGTACTTC. Protein: CASRRWTPNSYEQYF.

For this clonotype: At one boundary the junction diverges from the germline segment, which might be a read error. V usage is TRBV6-5 and J usage is TRBJ2-1; D is unclear. Germline CDR1 is MNHEY and CDR2 is SVGAGI. CDR3 length equals 12 residues. This CDR3 reads CASGDQTRRYSF. CDR3 DNA: TGTGCCAGCGGTGACCAAACTCGAAGATACAGCTTC.

This chain uses TRBV9 with TRBJ2-6, with D perhaps TRBD2 (5 bases). CDR1 is SGDLS, CDR2 YYNGEE, per germline. This CDR3 region has 14 residues. The germline V and J ends were trimmed by 6 bases and 2 bases, with 9 bases remaining between them. As DNA, the CDR3 is TGTGCCAGCACCGGGGTAGCTGGGGCCAACGTCCTGACTTTC. It yields the protein CASTGVAGANVLTF.

This clonotype was recorded only once. The genes are TRBV4-3 and TRBJ2-2; possible D gene TRBD2, 6 bases. CDR1 LGHNA and CDR2 YSLEER come from the germline V gene. With 4 bases removed from V and 0 bases from J, the gap between germline ends came to 12 bases. The CDR3 loop spans 16 amino acids. CDR3 in amino acids: CASSPEVAANTGELFF. CDR3 coding DNA: TGCGCCAGCAGCCCGGAGGTAGCGGCGAACACCGGGGAGCTGTTTTTT.

The rearrangement uses TRBV29-1 and TRBJ2-5; 7 positions match TRBD2. Germline CDR1 SQVTM, CDR2 ANQGSEA. V was clipped by 1 base and J by 1 base; unmatched bases: 0. CDR3 size: 13 residues. CDR3 residues: CSVEGGGQETQYF. CDR3 bases: TGCAGCGTTGAAGGCGGGGGCCAAGAGACCCAGTACTTC. The full variable domain, completed using reference TRBV29-1 and TRBJ2-5, is SAVISQKPSRDICQRGTSLTIQCQVDSQVTMMFWYRQQPGQSLTLIATANQGSEATYESGFVIDKFPISRPNLTFSTLTVSNMSPEDSSIYLCSVEGGGQETQYFGPGTRLLVL.

This clonotype came up a few times. The gene calls are TRBV6-1 and TRBJ2-7; 8 bases line up with TRBD2. CDR1 and CDR2 from the germline V gene are MNHNS and SASEGT. This CDR3 comprises 13 residues. Trimming took 6 bases from V and 6 from J; bases not matched to a gene: 7. CDR3 loop: CASRGAGVLEQYF. The CDR3 DNA is TGTGCCAGCAGGGGAGCGGGAGTTCTCGAGCAGTACTTC.

The V call is TRBV7-3, the J call TRBJ2-1; TRBD1 is a possible D gene (6 bases). CDR1 is SGHTA and CDR2 is FQGTGA in the germline V gene. CDR3 size: 13 residues. Trimming cost V 5 bases and J 8 bases, with 13 bases left between them. CDR3 sequence: CASSPQGFDEQFF. DNA of the CDR3: TGTGCCAGCAGCCCCCAGGGGTTTGATGAGCAGTTCTTC. The complete variable domain, with remaining parts taken from reference TRBV7-3 and TRBJ2-1, reads GAGVSQTPSNKVTEKGKYVELRCDPISGHTALYWYRQSLGQGPEFLIYFQGTGAADDSGLPNDRFFAVRPEGSVSTLKIQRTERGDSAVYLCASSPQGFDEQFFGPGTRLTVL.

V usage is TRBV20-1 and J usage is TRBJ2-5; D may be TRBD2 (6 bases). Germline lookup yields CDR1 DFQATT and CDR2 SNEGSKA (reference sequence). The V and J ends lost 2 bases and 2 bases respectively, with 12 bases between them. The CDR3 spans 14 residues. In nucleotides, the CDR3 is TGCAGTGCTAGAACCACTAGCAAACAAGAGACCCAGTACTTC. Its protein product is CSARTTSKQETQYF.

This clonotype was observed a handful of times. The V gene is TRBV4-1, the J gene TRBJ1-1; no definite D call. Germline V gene lookup returns CDR1 MGHRA and CDR2 YSYEKL. The CDR3 has 14 residues. Between the trimmed V and J ends, which lost 6 bases and 1 base, there was a span of 12 bases. The CDR3 sequence: CASRGNLRNTEAFF. CDR3 in DNA: TGCGCCAGCAGGGGAAACCTACGGAACACTGAAGCTTTCTTT.

The sample holds a few counts of this clonotype. CDR3 sequence (DNA): TGCAGTGCTAGAGGGCTAGAGCAGGACCAGCCCCAGCATTTT. It specifies CSARGLEQDQPQHF. This rearrangement joins TRBV20-1 to TRBJ1-5; D ambiguous. The CDR3 runs 14 residues. V was clipped by 1 base and J by 7 bases, with 14 bases between them. Germline CDR1 reads DFQATT; CDR2 reads SNEGSKA (reference sequence).

This sequence joins TRBV29-1 and TRBJ2-1, with D perhaps TRBD2 (6 bases). Germline CDR1 is SQVTM and CDR2 is ANQGSEA. This CDR3 is 14 amino acids long. Deletions cut 4 bases from V and 1 base from J, with 11 bases between. CDR3 protein: CSVVADISYNEQFF. Here the CDR3 DNA reads TGCAGCGTTGTAGCGGATATTTCCTACAATGAGCAGTTCTTC.

This clonotype was counted between two and nine times. The chain combines TRBV6-6 with TRBJ1-1; TRBD1 agrees at 7 bases. The germline V gene has CDR1 MNHNY and CDR2 SVGAGI (reference sequence). Losses at the gene ends were 2 bases for V and 4 bases for J; bases not matched to a gene: 4. This CDR3 has 14 residues. CDR3 amino acids: CASSYEGAVTEAFF. CDR3 nucleotide sequence: TGTGCCAGCAGTTACGAGGGGGCGGTCACTGAAGCTTTCTTT.

In its sample, this clonotype was seen a few times. The chain carries TRBV3-1 and TRBJ2-3; D not resolved. Germline V gives CDR1 LGHDT, CDR2 YNNKEL (reference sequence). This CDR3 has 14 amino acids. Trimming left V 0 bases short and J 2 bases short, with 6 bases between. CDR3 coding DNA: TGTGCCAGCAGCCAAGATGGCTTCACAGATACGCAGTATTTT. It codes for CASSQDGFTDTQYF.

The CDR3 protein is CSVVSGLQETQYF. DNA for the CDR3: TGCAGCGTTGTTTCGGGGCTGCAAGAGACCCAGTACTTC. This rearrangement joins TRBV29-1 to TRBJ2-5, with D perhaps TRBD1 or TRBD2 (5 bases each). Trimming cost V 4 bases and J 2 bases, with 11 bases left between them. Germline CDR1 SQVTM, CDR2 ANQGSEA. The CDR3 totals 13 residues.

The rearrangement links TRBV4-3 to TRBJ1-1; a possible D gene is TRBD1 (6 bases). This CDR3 comprises 17 residues. V lost 4 bases, J lost 0 bases, and 18 bases lay in between. Looked up from germline, CDR1 is LGHNA and CDR2 is YSLEER. The CDR3 DNA sequence: TGCGCCAGCAGCCTTGAACCTCCGGGACACTTGAACACTGAAGCTTTCTTT. This translates into CASSLEPPGHLNTEAFF.

In its sample, this clonotype was seen a few times. The rearrangement joins TRBV6-2 or TRBV6-3 to TRBJ2-4; D might be TRBD1 or TRBD2, each matching 7 bases. The CDR3 contains 16 residues. V was shortened by 4 bases and J by 8 bases, with 21 bases between the two germline ends. The germline V gene encodes CDR1 MNHEY and CDR2 SVGEGT. DNA for the CDR3: TGTGCCAGCAGTTCCACCGCGGGGGACAGTGTTTACATTCAGTACTTC. The encoded protein is CASSSTAGDSVYIQYF.

The rearrangement uses TRBV4-1 and TRBJ2-5, with TRBD2 as a possible D gene (5 bases). The CDR3 spans 14 residues. The V gene lost 4 bases and the J gene lost 3 bases, with 12 bases spanning the gap. From germline, CDR1 is MGHRA and CDR2 YSYEKL. The CDR3 is CASSLRELEETQYF. The DNA of the CDR3 is TGCGCCAGCAGCCTGAGGGAATTAGAAGAGACCCAGTACTTC.

In this sample, this clonotype turned up many times. The rearrangement links TRBV14 to TRBJ1-6, with 7 bases that match TRBD1. Per the germline V gene, CDR1 is SGHDN and CDR2 is FVKESK. The CDR3 contains 14 residues. V shed 4 bases, J shed 7 bases, and the junction held 4 bases outside the gene matches. The chain's CDR3 is CASSLGTANSPLHF. In nucleotides, the CDR3 is TGTGCCAGCAGCCTCGGGACAGCAAATTCACCCCTCCACTTT.

The sample holds a few counts of this clonotype. The J gene is TRBJ2-5, the V gene TRBV18, with D possibly being TRBD1 (5 bases). V was shortened by 8 bases and J by 1 base, with 11 bases between the two germline ends. The CDR3 spans 13 residues. The germline CDR1 and CDR2 sequences are KGHSH and LQKENI. CDR3 coding DNA: TGTGCCAGCGCAACAGGCTTCCAAGAGACCCAGTACTTC. Protein: CASATGFQETQYF.

The table lists this clonotype with a few counts. This chain uses TRBV29-1 with TRBJ2-2; 13 positions match TRBD2. This CDR3 spans 15 amino acids. With 5 bases clipped from V and 7 bases from J, the junction kept 7 bases outside the gene matches. CDR1 is SQVTM and CDR2 is ANQGSEA in the germline V gene. In DNA form, the CDR3 reads TGCAGCGTTCCACTAGCGGGAGGGCCAGACGGGGAGCTGTTTTTT. Residues: CSVPLAGGPDGELFF.

The chain carries TRBV4-1 and TRBJ1-2; D might be TRBD1 (5 bases). The germline CDR1 and CDR2 sequences are MGHRA and YSYEKL. The CDR3 spans 17 residues. The V gene lost 3 bases and the J gene lost 6 bases, with 23 bases spanning the gap. CDR3 residues: CASSHTPGRRTYDGYTF. The CDR3 DNA follows: TGCGCCAGCAGCCATACTCCGGGACGCCGAACCTACGATGGCTACACCTTC.

This clonotype was seen a few times. V and J are TRBV19 and TRBJ2-5; 7 nucleotides agree with TRBD1. The CDR3 is made up of 15 amino acids. Trimming cost V 3 bases and J 0 bases; bases outside gene matches: 4. The germline gives CDR1 LNHDA, CDR2 SQIVND (reference sequence). CDR3 in amino acids: CASSMGDRDQETQYF. The CDR3 DNA sequence: TGTGCCAGTAGTATGGGTGACAGGGACCAAGAGACCCAGTACTTC.